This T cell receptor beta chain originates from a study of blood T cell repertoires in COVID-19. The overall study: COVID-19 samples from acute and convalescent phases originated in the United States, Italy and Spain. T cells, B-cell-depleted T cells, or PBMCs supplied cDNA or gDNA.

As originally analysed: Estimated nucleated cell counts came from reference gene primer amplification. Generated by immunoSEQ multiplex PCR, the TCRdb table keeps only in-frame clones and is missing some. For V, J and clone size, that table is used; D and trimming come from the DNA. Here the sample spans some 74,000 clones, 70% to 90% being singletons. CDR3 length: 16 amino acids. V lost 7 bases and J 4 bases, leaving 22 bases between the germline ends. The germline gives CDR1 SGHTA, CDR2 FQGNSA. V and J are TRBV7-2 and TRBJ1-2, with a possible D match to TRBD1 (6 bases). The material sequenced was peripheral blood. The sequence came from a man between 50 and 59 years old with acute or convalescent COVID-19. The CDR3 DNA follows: TGTGCCAGCAACGGGAGGGGGGCGCGGGTCGGCTATGGCTACACCTTC. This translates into CASNGRGARVGYGYTF.